This T cell receptor (beta chain) was recovered during a study of cytomegalovirus exposure and HLA in healthy donors. Assay: immunoSEQ multiplex PCR; the TCRdb copy retains only in-frame clones and omits some. The sample contains 150,000 to 200,000 clones, more than 70% of which appear only once. V dropped 0 bases and J dropped 10; count of bases not matched to a gene: 4. CDR3 length equals 15 residues. CDR1 MNHEY and CDR2 SVGAGI come from the germline V gene. The sample taken for sequencing was PBMCs. This chain links TRBV6-5 with TRBJ1-6; 9 bases match TRBD1. The receptor's source is a man in his late teens or twenties in good health and CMV-seronegative. The CDR3 sequence is CASSYSGQGGSPLHF. In DNA, the CDR3 is TGTGCCAGCAGTTACTCGGGACAGGGAGGATCACCCCTCCACTTT.